These 26 T cell receptor beta chains share one sample of origin, sequenced in a study of Graves' ophthalmopathy and Graves' hyperthyroidism. The authors amplified TCR beta CDR3 regions from RNA transcripts. The first round was an RT-PCR with HTBI primers, and the second round was a multiplex PCR. In TCRdb, the multiplex PCR reads were re-called with MiXCR into one record per CDR3 protein. The repertoire consists of 240,000 or so distinct CDR3 sequences, with about 46% occurring once and the leading ten covering roughly 45%. The specimen was peripheral blood. These receptors were taken from an adult man with Graves' ophthalmopathy.

The chain uses TRBV7-9 and TRBJ1-4; a weak D match, TRBD1 (6 bases). The V gene's germline CDR1 is SEHNR and CDR2 FQNEAQ (reference sequence). Deletions cut 3 bases from V and 7 bases from J, with 12 bases between. This CDR3 has 14 amino acids. CDR3 region: CASSFGGASEKLFF. The CDR3 nucleotides are TGTGCCAGCAGCTTCGGGGGGGCTAGTGAAAAACTGTTTTTT.

In this sample, this clonotype turned up many times. This chain links TRBV10-3 with TRBJ1-2, with TRBD1 matching 8 bases. Trimming cost V 7 bases and J 6 bases; bases outside gene matches: 13. The CDR3 is made up of 15 amino acids. Germline assignment: CDR1 ENHRY and CDR2 SYGVKD. The chain's CDR3 is CAITDGQGGINGYTF. The DNA for the CDR3 is TGTGCCATCACCGACGGACAGGGTGGGATTAATGGCTACACCTTC.

Here the CDR3 reads CASKPGDSPLHF. In DNA form, the CDR3 reads TGTGCCAGCAAGCCAGGGGATTCACCCCTCCACTTT. This chain uses TRBV28 with TRBJ1-6; TRBD1 might be the D (6 bases). Germline CDR1 reads MDHEN; CDR2 reads SYDVKM. The CDR3 extends over 12 amino acids. V gave up 7 bases and J gave up 8 bases, with 9 bases separating them. The entire variable domain, with the rest obtained from reference TRBV28 and TRBJ1-6, is as follows: DVKVTQSSRYLVKRTGEKVFLECVQDMDHENMFWYRQDPGLGLRLIYFSYDVKMKEKGDIPEGYSVSREKKERFSLILESASTNQTSMYLCASKPGDSPLHFGNGTRLTVT.

The J gene is TRBJ2-5, the V gene TRBV7-8; D ambiguous. Germline V gene data show CDR1 as SGHVS and CDR2 as FQNEAQ. The CDR3 sequence is 14 residues long. V lost 5 bases and J 2 bases, leaving 12 bases between the germline ends. This chain's CDR3 is CASSQEGHQETQYF. In DNA, the CDR3 is TGTGCCAGCAGCCAAGAAGGGCATCAAGAGACCCAGTACTTC. Full variable domain (rest looked up from reference TRBV7-8 and TRBJ2-5): GAGVSQSPRYKVAKRGQDVALRCDPISGHVSLFWYQQALGQGPEFLTYFQNEAQLDKSGLPSDRFFAERPEGSVSTLKIQRTQQEDSAVYLCASSQEGHQETQYFGPGTRLLVL.

There are a few counts of this clonotype. The rearrangement links TRBV10-3 to TRBJ2-5, with D hard to call. V lost 10 bases and J lost 2, with 23 bases in between. The CDR3 contains 16 residues. CDR1 and CDR2 from the germline V gene are ENHRY and SYGVKD. CDR3 region: CATGPRHGGPQETQYF. Here the CDR3 DNA reads TGTGCCACCGGGCCCAGGCATGGCGGACCTCAAGAGACCCAGTACTTC.

DNA for the CDR3: TGTGCCAGCAGCACCCCGGACGGGACTTCACCCCTCCACTTT. It translates to CASSTPDGTSPLHF. The V gene is TRBV12-3 or TRBV12-4, the J gene TRBJ1-6; D possibly corresponds to TRBD1 (5 bases). Trimming left V 6 bases short and J 9 bases short, with 15 bases between. The CDR3 contains 14 residues.

This chain joins TRBV7-2 and TRBJ1-1; TRBD1 matches 8 bases. Germline V CDR1 and CDR2: SGHTA, FQGNSA. After removal of 6 bases from V and 4 bases from J, the junction contained 7 bases not matched to a gene. The CDR3 is 14 amino acids. CDR3 sequence: CASSRRQGTTEAFF. The CDR3 DNA sequence: TGTGCCAGCAGTCGAAGACAGGGGACCACTGAAGCTTTCTTT.

The chain is built from TRBV7-8 and TRBJ2-7; TRBD1 might be the D (6 bases). CDR1 and CDR2 (germline): SGHVS, FQNEAQ. The CDR3 length is 15 residues. V was cut by 2 bases and J by 7 bases, with 18 bases left in between. This chain's CDR3 is CASSLFAGQPEEQYF. The DNA for the CDR3 is TGTGCCAGCAGCTTATTCGCAGGACAGCCCGAGGAGCAGTACTTC.

J is TRBJ1-5 and V is TRBV19; possibly TRBD1 for D (5 bases). The length of the CDR3 is 15 residues. Trimming shortened V by 7 bases and J by 2 bases, and 15 bases separated the two germline ends. From germline, CDR1 is LNHDA and CDR2 SQIVND (reference sequence). CDR3 protein: CASKIVWDRNQPQHF. CDR3 sequence (DNA): TGTGCCAGTAAGATTGTTTGGGACCGCAATCAGCCCCAGCATTTT.

The V gene is TRBV5-1, the J gene TRBJ1-1; no clear D. The germline CDR1 and CDR2 sequences are SGHRS and YFSETQ. This CDR3 is 12 amino acids long. V dropped 5 bases and J dropped 0 bases, with 5 bases sitting between them. The CDR3 bases are TGCGCCAGCAGGGATGTGAACACTGAAGCTTTCTTT. Residues: CASRDVNTEAFF. The variable domain in full, with the rest retrieved from reference TRBV5-1 and TRBJ1-1, is KAGVTQTPRYLIKTRGQQVTLSCSPISGHRSVSWYQQTPGQGLQFLFEYFSETQRNKGNFPGRFSGRQFSNSRSEMNVSTLELGDSALYLCASRDVNTEAFFGQGTRLTVV.

This rearrangement joins TRBV5-1 to TRBJ1-4; D unresolved. Germline V gene data show CDR1 as SGHRS and CDR2 as YFSETQ. V was clipped by 0 bases and J by 12 bases, with 15 bases between them. CDR3 size: 14 residues. The CDR3 protein is CASSLAGAPGELFF. DNA of the CDR3: TGCGCCAGCAGCTTGGCAGGCGCCCCAGGCGAACTGTTTTTT.

This clonotype was recorded a few times. At one of its ends the junction is not consistent with the germline gene, which may arise from a read error. The gene calls are TRBV10-3 and TRBJ2-7; D ambiguous. Germline V gene data show CDR1 as ENHRY and CDR2 as SYGVKD. The CDR3 has 15 amino acids. In DNA, the CDR3 is TGTGCCAGCAGTTACAGCGTGGGCCCCACCTACGAGCAGTACTTC. This encodes CASSYSVGPTYEQYF.

The genes are TRBV9 and TRBJ1-4; D remains ambiguous. Germline-derived CDR1 and CDR2 are SGDLS and YYNGEE. This CDR3 is 17 amino acids long. Trimming took 2 bases from V and 0 from J, leaving 14 bases between them. CDR3 sequence: CASSVGGSAATNEKLFF. The DNA of the CDR3 is TGTGCCAGCAGCGTCGGTGGGTCGGCCGCAACTAATGAAAAACTGTTTTTT. The full variable domain, with the rest looked up from reference TRBV9 and TRBJ1-4, is DSGVTQTPKHLITATGQRVTLRCSPRSGDLSVYWYQQSLDQGLQFLIQYYNGEERAKGNILERFSAQQFPDLHSELNLSSLELGDSALYFCASSVGGSAATNEKLFFGSGTQLSVL.

This clonotype came up a few times. J is TRBJ2-7 and V is TRBV12-3 or TRBV12-4, with D unresolved. The V end was cut by 4 bases, the J end by 7 bases, with 8 bases between. The CDR3 sequence is 11 residues long. The CDR3 sequence is CASSSRQEQYF. The CDR3 DNA sequence: TGTGCCAGCAGTTCCCGTCAGGAGCAGTACTTC.

The chain carries TRBV6-1 and TRBJ2-2; 10 nucleotides line up with TRBD2. The CDR3 loop spans 14 amino acids. J gave up 3 bases and V 5 bases, and 0 bases lay outside the gene matches. Germline V gives CDR1 MNHNS, CDR2 SASEGT. The CDR3 sequence is CASSSGGDTGELFF. As DNA, the CDR3 is TGTGCCAGCAGTAGCGGGGGGGACACCGGGGAGCTGTTTTTT.

The chain couples TRBV20-1 to TRBJ2-7; maybe TRBD2 (6 bases). Per germline, CDR1 DFQATT and CDR2 SNEGSKA (reference sequence). V was clipped by 1 base and J by 3 bases, with 16 bases between them. The CDR3 is made up of 15 amino acids. The CDR3 reads CSARGDFSGLYEQYF. Here the CDR3 DNA reads TGCAGTGCTAGAGGTGACTTTAGCGGTCTCTACGAGCAGTACTTC.

V is TRBV10-3 and J is TRBJ1-4; TRBD1 might be the D (6 bases). Germline V gene data show CDR1 as ENHRY and CDR2 as SYGVKD. Trimming took 2 bases from V and 3 from J, leaving 22 bases between them. The CDR3 covers 19 residues. CDR3 loop: CAISEGGRGSFTANEKLFF. The CDR3 DNA follows: TGTGCCATCAGTGAGGGGGGCAGGGGCTCCTTCACGGCTAATGAAAAACTGTTTTTT.

This clonotype was seen only a few times. J is TRBJ2-2 and V is TRBV7-9; TRBD2 matches 8 bases. From germline, CDR1 is SEHNR and CDR2 FQNEAQ (reference sequence). The CDR3 spans 15 residues. V dropped 2 bases and J dropped 5; count of bases not matched to a gene: 4. Here the CDR3 reads CASSLTSGGTGELFF. The CDR3 region has the DNA TGTGCCAGCAGCTTAACTAGCGGAGGAACCGGGGAGCTGTTTTTT.

This chain uses TRBV6-5 with TRBJ1-4, with 9 positions matching TRBD1. V lost 7 bases, J lost 0 bases, and 12 bases stayed unmatched. The CDR3 covers 18 residues. Germline lookup yields CDR1 MNHEY and CDR2 SVGAGI. CDR3 in DNA: TGTGCCAGCACCCGGACGACAGGGGGACATGCAACTAATGAAAAACTGTTTTTT. This sequence encodes CASTRTTGGHATNEKLFF.

A few counts support this clonotype. This sequence joins TRBV7-3 and TRBJ2-2; tentatively, D is TRBD1 (5 bases). CDR1 and CDR2 from the germline V gene are SGHTA and FQGTGA. The CDR3 is made up of 15 amino acids. V was cut by 5 bases and J by 6 bases, with 16 bases left in between. Written as DNA, the CDR3 is TGTGCCAGCAGCCTCCGGCAGGGCGGTCCCGGGGAGCTGTTTTTT. This codes for CASSLRQGGPGELFF.

On this clonotype: One end of the junction does not line up with germline, which may come from a read error. The chain couples TRBV2 to TRBJ2-6; 9 nucleotides agree with TRBD1. Germline CDR1 reads SNHLY; CDR2 reads FYNNEI. The CDR3 is 19 amino acids. CDR3 bases: TGTGCCAGCAGTAATCCGGAGGACAGGGGATCCTCTGGGGCTAACGTCCTGACTTTC. Encoded protein: CASSNPEDRGSSGANVLTF.

V gene TRBV29-1 combines with J gene TRBJ2-5; 8 nucleotides line up with TRBD1. Germline V gene data show CDR1 as SQVTM and CDR2 as ANQGSEA. This CDR3 region has 13 residues. Trimming removed 6 bases from V and 7 bases from J; junction bases left unmatched: 10. The CDR3 DNA sequence: TGCAGCGTAGGGACATCCGGGACAGGGACCCAGTACTTC. Translating it yields CSVGTSGTGTQYF.

In this sample, this clonotype turned up a few times. This chain connects TRBV9 to TRBJ1-6; D not resolved. V shed 5 bases and J shed 8 bases, with 11 bases lying between them. Per germline, CDR1 SGDLS and CDR2 YYNGEE. The CDR3 length is 13 residues. The CDR3 region is CASSLSKDSPLHF. The CDR3 nucleotides read TGTGCCAGCAGTTTATCGAAGGATTCACCCCTCCACTTT.

This clonotype was detected a few times. The chain couples TRBV7-3 to TRBJ2-5; D not resolved. Trimming pared 4 bases from V and 5 bases from J, leaving 8 bases between. This CDR3 contains 12 residues. Germline V gene sequence: CDR1 SGHTA, CDR2 FQGTGA. CDR3 loop: CASSSDSETQYF. The CDR3, as DNA: TGTGCCAGCAGCTCAGATTCGGAGACCCAGTACTTC.

The CDR3 bases are TGTGCCAGCAGTTACTTGGCGGACCACGCGGAGTACGAGCAGTACTTC. As protein: CASSYLADHAEYEQYF. V and J are TRBV6-5 and TRBJ2-5; no clear D. With the DNA end fitting TRBJ2-7 better, the J assignment may be wrong. The CDR3 has 16 amino acids. Germline V gene lookup returns CDR1 MNHEY and CDR2 SVGAGI.

This clonotype was detected ten times or more. The chain joins TRBV29-1 to TRBJ1-2, with D maybe TRBD1 (6 bases). Germline V lookup: CDR1 SQVTM, CDR2 ANQGSEA. The CDR3 is made up of 13 amino acids. The V end lost 5 bases, the J end lost 5 bases, and 15 bases lay between the germline ends. The CDR3 nucleotides read TGCAGCGTTAACGGGGGCGCGGCGTATGGCTACACCTTC. It codes for CSVNGGAAYGYTF.